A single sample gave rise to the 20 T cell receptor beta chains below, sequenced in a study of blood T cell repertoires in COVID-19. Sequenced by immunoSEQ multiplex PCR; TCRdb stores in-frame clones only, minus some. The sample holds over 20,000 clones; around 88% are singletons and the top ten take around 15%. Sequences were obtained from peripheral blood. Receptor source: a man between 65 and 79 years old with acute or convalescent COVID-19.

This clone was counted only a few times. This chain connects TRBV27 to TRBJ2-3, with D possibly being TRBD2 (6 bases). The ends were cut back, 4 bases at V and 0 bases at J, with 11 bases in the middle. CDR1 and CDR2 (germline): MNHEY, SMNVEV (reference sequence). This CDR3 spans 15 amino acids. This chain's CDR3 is CASSSFSGSTDTQYF. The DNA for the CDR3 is TGTGCCAGCAGTTCTTTTAGCGGAAGCACAGATACGCAGTATTTT.

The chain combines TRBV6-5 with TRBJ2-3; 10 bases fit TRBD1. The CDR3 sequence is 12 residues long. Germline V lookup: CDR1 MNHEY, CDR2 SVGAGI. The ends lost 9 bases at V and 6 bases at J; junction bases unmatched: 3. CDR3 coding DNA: TGTGCCAGTGGACAGGGGGGTGATACGCAGTATTTT. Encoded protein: CASGQGGDTQYF.

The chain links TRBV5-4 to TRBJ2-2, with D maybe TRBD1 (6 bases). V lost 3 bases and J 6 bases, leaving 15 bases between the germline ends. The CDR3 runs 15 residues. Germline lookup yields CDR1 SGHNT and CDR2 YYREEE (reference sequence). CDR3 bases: TGTGCCAGCAGCTCCCCAGGGGACCAAGCCGGGGAGCTGTTTTTT. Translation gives CASSSPGDQAGELFF. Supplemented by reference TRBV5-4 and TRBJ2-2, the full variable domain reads ETGVTQSPTHLIKTRGQQVTLRCSSQSGHNTVSWYQQALGQGPQFIFQYYREEENGRGNFPPRFSGLQFPNYSSELNVNALELDDSALYLCASSSPGDQAGELFFGEGSRLTVL.

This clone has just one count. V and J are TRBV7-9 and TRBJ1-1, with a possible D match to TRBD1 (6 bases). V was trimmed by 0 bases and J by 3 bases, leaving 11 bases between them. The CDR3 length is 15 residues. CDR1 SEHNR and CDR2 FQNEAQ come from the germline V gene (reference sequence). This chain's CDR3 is CASSLAGGGDTEAFF. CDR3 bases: TGTGCCAGCAGCTTAGCAGGGGGTGGCGACACTGAAGCTTTCTTT.

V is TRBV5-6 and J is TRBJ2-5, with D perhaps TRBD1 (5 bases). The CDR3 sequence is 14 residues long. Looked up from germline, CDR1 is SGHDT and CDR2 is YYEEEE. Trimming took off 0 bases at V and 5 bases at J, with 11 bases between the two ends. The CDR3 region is CASSLAGQGETQYF. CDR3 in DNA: TGTGCCAGCAGCTTGGCCGGACAAGGGGAGACCCAGTACTTC.

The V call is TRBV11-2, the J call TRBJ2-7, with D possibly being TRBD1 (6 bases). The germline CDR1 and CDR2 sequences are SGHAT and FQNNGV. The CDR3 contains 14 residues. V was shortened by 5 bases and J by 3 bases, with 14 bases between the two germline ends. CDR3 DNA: TGTGCCAGCAGCCCCCGGACAGATAACTACGAGCAGTACTTC. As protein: CASSPRTDNYEQYF.

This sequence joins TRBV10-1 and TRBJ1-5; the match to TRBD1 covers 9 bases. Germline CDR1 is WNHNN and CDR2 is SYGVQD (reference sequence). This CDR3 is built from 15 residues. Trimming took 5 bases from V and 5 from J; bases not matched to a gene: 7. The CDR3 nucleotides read TGCGCCAGCAGTTCCGGGACAGGGTCTCATCAGCCCCAGCATTTT. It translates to CASSSGTGSHQPQHF.

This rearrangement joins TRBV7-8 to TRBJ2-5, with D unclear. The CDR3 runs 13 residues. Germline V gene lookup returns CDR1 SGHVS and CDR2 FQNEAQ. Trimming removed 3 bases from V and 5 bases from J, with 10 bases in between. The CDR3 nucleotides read TGTGCCAGCAGCTTTGTCAGAGCGGAGACCCAGTACTTC. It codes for CASSFVRAETQYF.

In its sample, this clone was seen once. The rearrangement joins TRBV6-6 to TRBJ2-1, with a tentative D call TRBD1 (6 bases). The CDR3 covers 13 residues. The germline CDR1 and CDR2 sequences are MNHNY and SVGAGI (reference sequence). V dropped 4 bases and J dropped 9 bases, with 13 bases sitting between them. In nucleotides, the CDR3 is TGTGCCAGCAGTTCCCTGAGGGGGTCTGAGCAGTTCTTC. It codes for CASSSLRGSEQFF.

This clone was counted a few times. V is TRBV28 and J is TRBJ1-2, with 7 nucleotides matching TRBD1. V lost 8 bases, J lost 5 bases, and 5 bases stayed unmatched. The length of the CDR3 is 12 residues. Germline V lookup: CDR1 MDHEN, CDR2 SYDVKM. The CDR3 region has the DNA TGTGCCAGCGGTCAGGGGGAGTATGGCTACACCTTC. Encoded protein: CASGQGEYGYTF.

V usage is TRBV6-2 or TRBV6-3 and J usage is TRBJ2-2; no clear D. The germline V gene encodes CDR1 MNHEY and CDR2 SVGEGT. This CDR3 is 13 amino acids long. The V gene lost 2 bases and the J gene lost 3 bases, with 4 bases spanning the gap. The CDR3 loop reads CASSYLDTGELFF. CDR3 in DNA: TGTGCCAGCAGTTACCTCGACACCGGGGAGCTGTTTTTT.

The CDR3 region is CASSPRETQYF. CDR3 nucleotide sequence: TGTGCCAGCAGTCCGCGAGAGACCCAGTACTTC. The chain employs TRBV7-9 and TRBJ2-5; no clear D gene. CDR3 length: 11 amino acids. Trimming removed 6 bases at V and 4 bases at J, with 6 bases between. CDR1 SEHNR and CDR2 FQNEAQ come from the germline V gene (reference sequence).

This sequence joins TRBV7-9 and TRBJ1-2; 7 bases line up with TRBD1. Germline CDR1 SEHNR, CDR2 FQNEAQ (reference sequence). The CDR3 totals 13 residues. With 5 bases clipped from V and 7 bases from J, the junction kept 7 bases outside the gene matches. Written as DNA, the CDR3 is TGTGCCAGCAGCGCGCAGACAGGGACTGGCTACACCTTC. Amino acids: CASSAQTGTGYTF.

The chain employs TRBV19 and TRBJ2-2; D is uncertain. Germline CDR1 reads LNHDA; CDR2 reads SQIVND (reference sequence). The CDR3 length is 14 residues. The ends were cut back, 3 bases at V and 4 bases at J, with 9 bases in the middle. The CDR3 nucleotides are TGTGCCAGTAGTATGCTTCTCAGCACCGGGGAGCTGTTTTTT. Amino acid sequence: CASSMLLSTGELFF.

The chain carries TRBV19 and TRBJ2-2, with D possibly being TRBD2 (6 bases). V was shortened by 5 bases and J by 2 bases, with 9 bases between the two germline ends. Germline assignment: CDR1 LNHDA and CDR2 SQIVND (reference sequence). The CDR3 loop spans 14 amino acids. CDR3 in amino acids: CASSDGGNTGELFF. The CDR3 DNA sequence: TGTGCCAGTAGTGACGGGGGAAACACCGGGGAGCTGTTTTTT.

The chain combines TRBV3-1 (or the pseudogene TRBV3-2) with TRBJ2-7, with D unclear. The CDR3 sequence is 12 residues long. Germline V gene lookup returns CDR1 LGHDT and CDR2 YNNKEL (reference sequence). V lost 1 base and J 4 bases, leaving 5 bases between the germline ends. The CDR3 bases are TGTGCCAGCAGCCAAGTGAGTTACGAGCAGTACTTC. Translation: CASSQVSYEQYF.

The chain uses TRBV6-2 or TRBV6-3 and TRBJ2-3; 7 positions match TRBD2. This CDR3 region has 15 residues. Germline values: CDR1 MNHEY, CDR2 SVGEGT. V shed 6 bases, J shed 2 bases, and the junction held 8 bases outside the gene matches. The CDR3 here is CASRPILANTDTQYF. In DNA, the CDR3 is TGTGCCAGCAGGCCTATACTAGCGAACACAGATACGCAGTATTTT.

In DNA form, the CDR3 reads TGTGCCAGCAAGGGGGCACCTTCCTACGAGCAGTACTTC. Translation: CASKGAPSYEQYF. The rearrangement links TRBV28 to TRBJ2-7; 7 bases map to TRBD1. This CDR3 is 13 amino acids long. The V gene's germline CDR1 is MDHEN and CDR2 SYDVKM. J gave up 1 base and V 7 bases, and 4 bases lay outside the gene matches.

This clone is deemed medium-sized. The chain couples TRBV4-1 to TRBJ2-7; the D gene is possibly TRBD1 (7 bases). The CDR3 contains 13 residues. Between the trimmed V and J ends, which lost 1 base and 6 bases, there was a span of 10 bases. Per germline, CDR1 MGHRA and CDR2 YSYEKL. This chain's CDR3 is CASSQGQGGEQYF. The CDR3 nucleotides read TGCGCCAGCAGCCAAGGACAGGGAGGCGAGCAGTACTTC.

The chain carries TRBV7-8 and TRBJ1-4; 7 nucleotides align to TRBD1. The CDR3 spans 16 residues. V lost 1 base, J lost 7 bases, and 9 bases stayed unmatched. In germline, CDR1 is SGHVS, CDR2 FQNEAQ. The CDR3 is CASSLGQPGQTEKLFF. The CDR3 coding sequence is TGTGCCAGCAGCTTAGGTCAACCGGGACAGACTGAAAAACTGTTTTTT.